This note documents a single T cell receptor (beta chain) sequence. These data belong to a study of blood T cell repertoires in COVID-19. About the research overall: There were acute and convalescent COVID-19 samples, and they came from the United States, Italy and Spain. T cells, B-cell-depleted T cells, or PBMCs provided the cDNA or gDNA that served as material.

Per the original data handling: Nucleated cell counts were estimated from reference gene primer amplification. Assay: immunoSEQ multiplex PCR; the TCRdb copy retains only in-frame clones and omits some. The D gene and trimming were derived from the DNA, and the V and J assignments and clone size from that table. The table lists more than 200,000 clones, 65% to 90% of them singletons. Germline-derived CDR1 and CDR2 are MGHRA and YSYEKL. V lost 2 bases to trimming and J lost 0 bases; unmatched junction nucleotides: 1. CDR3 size: 16 residues. The TCR was taken from an elderly man with acute or convalescent COVID-19. The chain couples TRBV4-1 to TRBJ2-1; 10 nucleotides agree with TRBD2. The source material was peripheral blood. The CDR3 coding sequence is TGCGCCAGCAGCCAACCTAGCGGGAGCTCCTACAATGAGCAGTTCTTC. Encoded protein: CASSQPSGSSYNEQFF.